What follows are 15 T cell receptor beta chains derived from one specimen sequenced in a study of T cells after posttransplantation cyclophosphamide. Cyclophosphamide on days +3 and +4 followed busulfan-fludarabine conditioning and a marrow graft. Here immunoSEQ multiplex PCR was the method, and the copy in TCRdb shows in-frame clones only, minus some. The sample has around 21,000 clones; about nine tenths are singletons. The sequences come from PBMCs, collected after allogeneic stem cell transplant with posttransplant cyclophosphamide. All receptors derive from a female patient in her thirties or forties who received an allogeneic stem cell transplant from a related donor, was CMV-positive, and had no GVHD. These T cells may partly come from the graft donor.

The chain is built from TRBV19 and TRBJ2-7; 13 positions match TRBD2. CDR1 is LNHDA, CDR2 SQIVND, per germline (reference sequence). The CDR3 is 18 residues long. V was clipped by 1 base and J by 4 bases; unmatched bases: 10. CDR3 in amino acids: CASSIVGLAGVGNYEQYF. CDR3 nucleotides: TGTGCCAGTAGTATAGTTGGACTAGCGGGAGTCGGGAATTACGAGCAGTACTTC.

V is TRBV15 and J is TRBJ1-2; maybe TRBD1 (6 bases). CDR1 LNHNV and CDR2 YYDKDF come from the germline V gene (reference sequence). This CDR3 has 14 residues. Trimming took off 8 bases at V and 9 bases at J, with 22 bases between the two ends. In nucleotides, the CDR3 is TGTGCCACCGGCGAGATCCAGGGGCTGAATCGCTACACCTTC. Translation gives CATGEIQGLNRYTF.

This chain links TRBV30 with TRBJ2-1; D is possibly TRBD2 (6 bases). Trimming removed 6 bases at V and 2 bases at J, with 14 bases between. The CDR3 consists of 14 residues. Germline V gene sequence: CDR1 GTSNPN, CDR2 SVGIG (reference sequence). The chain's CDR3 is CACLRDFAYNEQFF. Written as DNA, the CDR3 is TGTGCCTGCCTCCGGGACTTCGCCTACAATGAGCAGTTCTTC.

This chain links TRBV15 with TRBJ1-5; D unresolved. The CDR3 is 16 amino acids. The germline V gene has CDR1 LNHNV and CDR2 YYDKDF (reference sequence). The germline V and J ends were trimmed by 8 bases and 3 bases, with 20 bases remaining between them. The CDR3 loop reads CATSDRYRLNNQPQHF. CDR3 nucleotide sequence: TGTGCCACCTCTGACCGGTACAGACTAAACAATCAGCCCCAGCATTTT.

This sequence joins TRBV30 and TRBJ2-1; 12 bases match TRBD2. The V and J ends lost 3 bases and 6 bases, in that order; junction bases with no gene match: 12. CDR1 is GTSNPN and CDR2 is SVGIG in the germline V gene (reference sequence). The CDR3 runs to 17 residues. As DNA, the CDR3 is TGTGCCTGGAGCCCCATCCGACTAGCGGGAGACCGCAATGAGCAGTTCTTC. Its translation is CAWSPIRLAGDRNEQFF.

This chain links TRBV4-2 with TRBJ1-3, with D perhaps TRBD1 (5 bases). The CDR3 loop spans 16 amino acids. The V gene lost 5 bases and the J gene lost 0 bases, with 14 bases spanning the gap. The germline gives CDR1 LGHNA, CDR2 YNFKEQ. DNA for the CDR3: TGTGCCAGCAGCATCAACAGGATTATCTCTGGAAACACCATATATTTT. Encoded protein: CASSINRIISGNTIYF.

Only one count was recorded for this clone. The gene calls are TRBV6-1 and TRBJ1-2; perhaps TRBD1 as D (5 bases). Trimming stripped 4 bases from V and 6 bases from J, with 15 bases between. Germline V gene sequence: CDR1 MNHNS, CDR2 SASEGT. The CDR3 has 14 residues. As DNA, the CDR3 is TGTGCCAGCAGTGCGTTTGGGGGGTTGGATGGCTACACCTTC. The encoded protein is CASSAFGGLDGYTF.

V and J are TRBV4-1 and TRBJ1-3, with D perhaps TRBD1 (5 bases). Germline-derived CDR1 and CDR2 are MGHRA and YSYEKL. The CDR3 spans 14 residues. Trimming took 3 bases from V and 2 from J, leaving 8 bases between them. The CDR3 sequence: CASSHLGAGNTIYF. The CDR3 DNA reads TGCGCCAGCAGCCACCTAGGGGCTGGAAACACCATATATTTT.

This chain links TRBV27 with TRBJ1-1; 8 bases align to TRBD1. The V gene end was trimmed by 6 bases and the J gene end by 0 bases; junction bases not matched to a gene: 21. There are 20 residues in the CDR3. Germline V gene data show CDR1 as MNHEY and CDR2 as SMNVEV (reference sequence). CDR3: CASRTFFRDRSTAVNTEAFF. As DNA, the CDR3 is TGTGCCAGCAGGACCTTTTTCCGGGACAGGTCAACGGCGGTGAACACTGAAGCTTTCTTT.

The rearrangement uses TRBV5-1 and TRBJ2-1; 12 nucleotides align to TRBD2. The CDR3 consists of 16 residues. Germline V lookup: CDR1 SGHRS, CDR2 YFSETQ. V shed 4 bases, J shed 5 bases, and the junction held 7 bases outside the gene matches. The CDR3 protein is CASSQPGLAGNNEQFF. The CDR3 DNA reads TGCGCCAGCAGCCAACCGGGACTAGCGGGTAACAATGAGCAGTTCTTC.

CDR3 amino acids: CASSPSQGWNEQFF. CDR3 coding DNA: TGTGCCAGCTCACCTAGTCAGGGGTGGAATGAGCAGTTCTTC. This chain uses TRBV18 with TRBJ2-1; TRBD1 might be the D (6 bases). Germline V CDR1 and CDR2: KGHSH, LQKENI. Trimming left V 3 bases short and J 7 bases short, with 13 bases between. The CDR3 spans 14 residues.

The genes are TRBV19 and TRBJ2-5; 7 bases match TRBD1. V lost 7 bases, J lost 3 bases, and 17 bases stayed unmatched. Germline V gene sequence: CDR1 LNHDA, CDR2 SQIVND (reference sequence). There are 17 residues in the CDR3. The CDR3 reads CASMGPLQGPVEETQYF. In DNA form, the CDR3 reads TGTGCCAGTATGGGCCCCCTACAGGGGCCGGTAGAAGAGACCCAGTACTTC.

The chain couples TRBV27 to TRBJ2-7; 13 bases match TRBD2. The CDR3 covers 17 residues. V was pared by 3 bases and J by 2 bases, with 7 bases of the junction left unmatched. The germline CDR1 and CDR2 sequences are MNHEY and SMNVEV (reference sequence). CDR3 coding DNA: TGTGCCAGCAGTTTTGAAGGGGGACTAGCGGGAACCTACGAGCAGTACTTC. Its translation is CASSFEGGLAGTYEQYF.

V usage is TRBV4-2 and J usage is TRBJ2-2; 14 bases fit TRBD2. Trimming took 4 bases from V and 7 from J; bases not matched to a gene: 8. Germline loops: CDR1 LGHNA, CDR2 YNFKEQ. CDR3 length equals 17 residues. CDR3 bases: TGTGCCAGCAGCCCCGGACTAGCGGGAGGAAGAGGCGGGGAGCTGTTTTTT. It yields the protein CASSPGLAGGRGGELFF.

This clone was detected a few times. The chain's CDR3 is CASSQGTHSGNTIYF. The CDR3 DNA sequence: TGCGCCAGCAGCCAAGGGACACACTCTGGAAACACCATATATTTT. The rearrangement uses TRBV4-3 and TRBJ1-3; D perhaps matches TRBD1 (5 bases). V lost 1 base and J lost 0, with 7 bases in between. CDR3 length equals 15 residues. Germline lookup yields CDR1 LGHNA and CDR2 YSLEER.